The 7 T cell receptor beta chains listed next were all sequenced from one sample in a study of T cells in Graves' hyperthyroidism and ophthalmopathy. It was RNA transcripts that yielded the amplified TCR beta CDR3 regions. In the first-round RT-PCR of the TCR CDR3, the HTBI primer set was used. MiXCR, applied by TCRdb to the multiplex PCR reads, yields one record per CDR3 protein. The repertoire includes about 300,000 distinct CDR3 sequences, approximately 19% of them detected once, and less than 45% sits in the top ten. The specimen sequenced was blood. The receptors stem from a man aged 45-60 years with Graves' ophthalmopathy.

This clonotype has ten or more counts. The chain carries TRBV7-9 and TRBJ2-7; 9 bases match TRBD1. The CDR3 contains 15 residues. Germline CDR1 SEHNR, CDR2 FQNEAQ (reference sequence). V was clipped by 5 bases and J by 4 bases; unmatched bases: 9. This CDR3 reads CASSPRDRDIYEQYF. DNA for the CDR3: TGTGCCAGCAGCCCCCGGGACAGGGATATATACGAGCAGTACTTC. The full variable domain, rest sourced from reference TRBV7-9 and TRBJ2-7, is DTGVSQNPRHKITKRGQNVTFRCDPISEHNRLYWYRQTLGQGPEFLTYFQNEAQLEKSRLLSDRFSAERPKGSFSTLEIQRTEQGDSAMYLCASSPRDRDIYEQYFGPGTRLTVT.

The chain couples TRBV20-1 to TRBJ2-1, with 11 bases that match TRBD2. The V gene end was trimmed by 6 bases and the J gene end by 5 bases; junction bases not matched to a gene: 15. The germline V gene has CDR1 DFQATT and CDR2 SNEGSKA (reference sequence). This CDR3 has 17 residues. The CDR3 here is CSAQPPRPGLADNEQFF. DNA of the CDR3: TGCAGTGCCCAACCCCCCCGCCCGGGACTAGCGGACAATGAGCAGTTCTTC.

The rearrangement uses TRBV12-3 or TRBV12-4 and TRBJ2-3; 11 positions match TRBD2. V gave up 10 bases and J gave up 2 bases; unmatched junction bases: 8. The CDR3 is 15 residues long. CDR3 nucleotides: TGTGCCACCGCCATGACTAGCGGGAACACAGATACGCAGTATTTT. Protein: CATAMTSGNTDTQYF.

This clonotype was seen many times. The CDR3 reads CALSQETQYF. CDR3 nucleotides: TGTGCCTTGTCACAAGAGACCCAGTACTTC. The chain uses TRBV30 and TRBJ2-5; D unclear. Trimming pared 7 bases from V and 2 bases from J, leaving 5 bases between. The CDR3 totals 10 residues. Germline CDR1 and CDR2: GTSNPN and SVGIG (reference sequence).

In this sample, this clonotype turned up many times. The J gene is TRBJ1-1, the V gene TRBV11-2; D might be TRBD1 (6 bases). Between the trimmed V and J ends, which lost 5 bases and 1 base, there was a span of 14 bases. Germline V gives CDR1 SGHAT, CDR2 FQNNGV. This CDR3 is 15 amino acids long. The chain's CDR3 is CASSAEGVRNTEAFF. In nucleotides, the CDR3 is TGTGCCAGCAGCGCAGAGGGGGTCAGGAACACTGAAGCTTTCTTT.

This clonotype has at least ten counts. J is TRBJ2-3 and V is TRBV27, with D possibly matching TRBD2 (6 bases). This CDR3 is built from 15 residues. The germline V gene has CDR1 MNHEY and CDR2 SMNVEV (reference sequence). Trimming took off 3 bases at V and 1 base at J, with 11 bases between the two ends. The CDR3 DNA reads TGTGCCAGCAGTTTCACCGGGGGAGGCACAGATACGCAGTATTTT. Translating gives CASSFTGGGTDTQYF.

This clonotype was recorded many times. The chain carries TRBV11-3 and TRBJ2-7; the match to TRBD1 covers 8 bases. The CDR3 is made up of 13 amino acids. Germline assignment: CDR1 SGHNT and CDR2 YENEEA. The junction had 4 bases not matched to a gene; V was cut back by 5 bases and J by 4 bases. The CDR3 nucleotides read TGTGCCAGCAGCCCCCGGGACAGGTACGAGCAGTACTTC. The encoded protein is CASSPRDRYEQYF.